This record looks at one T cell receptor (beta chain) sequence and its context. Its matching antigen is unknown. Since all of the isolated RNA was reverse transcribed, expressed TCRB transcripts were what got sequenced. Measured with immunoSEQ multiplex PCR; TCRdb has only the in-frame clones, and not every one. This sample has about 620,000 clones; around 16% occur once, and the top ten carry about 0.097%. These data come from a study of beta chain features in type 1 diabetes. Whole-study results and caveats: Overrepresentation of cells with high TCR expression could result from cDNA sequencing.

The V gene end was trimmed by 1 base and the J gene end by 4 bases; junction bases not matched to a gene: 6. Germline CDR1 reads SGHAT; CDR2 reads FQNNGV. The CDR3 runs 16 residues. This clonotype was obtained from a man aged 18 to 29 in good health. The chain couples TRBV11-2 to TRBJ2-5; 10 bases align to TRBD1. The sample taken for sequencing was naive CD4+ T cells from blood. This chain's CDR3 is CASSLVRDRGLETQYF. As DNA, the CDR3 is TGTGCCAGCAGCTTAGTTAGAGACAGGGGGCTAGAGACCCAGTACTTC.